Shown below are 18 T cell receptor beta chains from a single sample sequenced in a study of blood T cell repertoires in COVID-19. Produced via immunoSEQ multiplex PCR; TCRdb's table is partial and in-frame only. The profile shows hundreds of thousands of clones, 65% to 90% of them singletons. The sequencing input was peripheral blood. The source of these receptors is a man aged 50-59 years with active or convalescent COVID-19.

The gene calls are TRBV30 and TRBJ2-2; the D gene is possibly TRBD2 (6 bases). The V end was cut by 6 bases, the J end by 3 bases, with 17 bases between. Germline assignment: CDR1 GTSNPN and CDR2 SVGIG (reference sequence). The length of the CDR3 is 15 residues. This CDR3 is CACFPGGKYTGELFF. CDR3 DNA: TGTGCCTGCTTCCCGGGCGGGAAATACACCGGGGAGCTGTTTTTT.

This clone was picked up a small number of times. The rearrangement joins TRBV6-5 to TRBJ1-2; a weak D match, TRBD1 (6 bases). The CDR3 loop spans 13 amino acids. Trimming removed 7 bases from V and 3 bases from J, with 12 bases in between. The germline CDR1 and CDR2 sequences are MNHEY and SVGAGI. The DNA for the CDR3 is TGTGCCAGCATTACAGGGTGGGACTATGGCTACACCTTC. The encoded protein is CASITGWDYGYTF.

The V gene is TRBV3-1 (or the pseudogene TRBV3-2), the J gene TRBJ2-4; 8 positions agree with TRBD1. This CDR3 is 13 amino acids long. Unmatched junction bases numbered 2, after V lost 4 bases and J lost 6 bases. Germline V gene data show CDR1 as LGHDT and CDR2 as YNNKEL (reference sequence). This CDR3 reads CASSRTGINIQYF. The CDR3 coding sequence is TGTGCCAGCAGCCGGACAGGGATAAACATTCAGTACTTC.

The chain is built from TRBV9 and TRBJ1-6; D possibly corresponds to TRBD1 (6 bases). The CDR3 covers 16 residues. CDR1 SGDLS and CDR2 YYNGEE come from the germline V gene. The ends were cut back, 3 bases at V and 9 bases at J, with 19 bases in the middle. CDR3 residues: CASSALSDSLVSPLHF. The CDR3 DNA is TGTGCCAGCAGCGCCCTCTCGGACAGCCTCGTTTCACCCCTCCACTTT.

J is TRBJ2-7 and V is TRBV7-8; TRBD1 is a possible D gene (6 bases). The CDR3 loop spans 16 amino acids. V gave up 5 bases and J gave up 2 bases, with 19 bases separating them. CDR1 SGHVS and CDR2 FQNEAQ come from the germline V gene. CDR3 amino acids: CASSPYLRTATYEQYF. The DNA for the CDR3 is TGTGCCAGCAGCCCCTATTTACGGACAGCTACCTACGAGCAGTACTTC.

The chain uses TRBV25-1 and TRBJ2-7, with 8 bases matching TRBD2. Germline CDR1 MGHDK, CDR2 SYGVNS. The CDR3 runs 15 residues. The V segment lost 2 bases and the J segment 4 bases; nucleotides outside the gene matches: 7. This chain's CDR3 is CASSEEGLAAYEQYF. The CDR3 bases are TGTGCCAGCAGTGAAGAAGGACTAGCCGCGTACGAGCAGTACTTC.

This clone has only a few counts. V usage is TRBV2 and J usage is TRBJ1-2; TRBD1 matches at 7 bases. Looked up from germline, CDR1 is SNHLY and CDR2 is FYNNEI. The CDR3 spans 15 residues. V dropped 8 bases and J dropped 2; count of bases not matched to a gene: 11. The CDR3: CASWTGQIQNYGYTF. Here the CDR3 DNA reads TGTGCCAGCTGGACGGGACAGATTCAAAACTATGGCTACACCTTC.

The V and J genes are TRBV2 and TRBJ2-3, with D tentatively TRBD1 (5 bases). Per germline, CDR1 SNHLY and CDR2 FYNNEI. V lost 11 bases and J 8 bases, leaving 14 bases between the germline ends. The length of the CDR3 is 11 residues. DNA for the CDR3: TGTGCCGGACAACAGGCCGCTACGCAGTATTTT. The encoded protein is CAGQQAATQYF.

The rearrangement joins TRBV5-1 to TRBJ2-1; D gene ambiguous. The CDR3 totals 15 residues. The germline V and J ends were trimmed by 0 bases and 6 bases, with 13 bases remaining between them. Germline V gene data show CDR1 as SGHRS and CDR2 as YFSETQ. CDR3 bases: TGCGCCAGCAGCTTGGGGTCCCTAGGTGGCAATGAGCAGTTCTTC. Its translation is CASSLGSLGGNEQFF.

This chain links TRBV5-4 with TRBJ2-5; 10 bases are a match to TRBD2. From germline, CDR1 is SGHNT and CDR2 YYREEE (reference sequence). This CDR3 has 16 amino acids. V gave up 2 bases and J gave up 2 bases; unmatched junction bases: 6. The CDR3 sequence is CASSFGGTSAQETQYF. For the CDR3, the DNA is TGTGCCAGCAGCTTTGGTGGGACTAGCGCTCAAGAGACCCAGTACTTC. The full variable domain, rest sourced from reference TRBV5-4 and TRBJ2-5, is ETGVTQSPTHLIKTRGQQVTLRCSSQSGHNTVSWYQQALGQGPQFIFQYYREEENGRGNFPPRFSGLQFPNYSSELNVNALELDDSALYLCASSFGGTSAQETQYFGPGTRLLVL.

The V and J genes are TRBV2 and TRBJ2-1, with TRBD2 matching 7 bases. Germline-derived CDR1 and CDR2 are SNHLY and FYNNEI. The CDR3 consists of 17 residues. Trimming at V came to 8 bases and at J to 3 bases, leaving 16 bases not matched to a gene. CDR3 sequence: CASSNSWGRALYNEQFF. CDR3 bases: TGTGCCAGCTCCAACAGTTGGGGGAGGGCCCTCTACAATGAGCAGTTCTTC. The entire variable domain, with the rest obtained from reference TRBV2 and TRBJ2-1, is as follows: EPEVTQTPSHQVTQMGQEVILRCVPISNHLYFYWYRQILGQKVEFLVSFYNNEISEKSEIFDDQFSVERPDGSNFTLKIRSTKLEDSAMYFCASSNSWGRALYNEQFFGPGTRLTVL.

The chain uses TRBV7-6 and TRBJ2-1; 13 bases line up with TRBD2. CDR3 length equals 18 residues. Germline V gives CDR1 SGHVS, CDR2 FNYEAQ. V was pared by 5 bases and J by 2 bases, with 9 bases of the junction left unmatched. Here the CDR3 reads CASSTWTSGSVAYNEQFF. For the CDR3, the DNA is TGTGCCAGCAGCACATGGACTAGCGGGAGTGTCGCCTACAATGAGCAGTTCTTC.

The J gene is TRBJ2-7, the V gene TRBV10-2, with D maybe TRBD2 (6 bases). Trimming stripped 6 bases from V and 6 bases from J, with 18 bases between. The CDR3 sequence is 14 residues long. Looked up from germline, CDR1 is WSHSY and CDR2 is SAAADI. CDR3 DNA sequence: TGCGCCAGCAGCTGGGGGGACTCCGGAGGCGAGCAGTACTTC. Its protein product is CASSWGDSGGEQYF.

The V call is TRBV18, the J call TRBJ1-1; perhaps TRBD1 as D (5 bases). With 3 bases removed from V and 9 bases from J, the gap between germline ends came to 11 bases. The CDR3 consists of 12 residues. CDR1 is KGHSH and CDR2 is LQKENI in the germline V gene. The CDR3 protein is CASSPGGMKAFF. CDR3 DNA: TGTGCCAGCTCACCTGGGGGGATGAAAGCTTTCTTT.

V usage is TRBV30 and J usage is TRBJ1-2, with TRBD1 as a possible D gene (6 bases). The CDR3 sequence is 12 residues long. The V end was cut by 5 bases, the J end by 7 bases, with 14 bases between. Germline lookup yields CDR1 GTSNPN and CDR2 SVGIG (reference sequence). The CDR3, as DNA: TGTGCCTGGGCCTCTACAGGGCTTGGCTACACCTTC. It specifies CAWASTGLGYTF. Looking up the rest from reference TRBV30 and TRBJ1-2 gives the full variable domain: SQTIHQWPATLVQPVGSPLSLECTVEGTSNPNLYWYRQAAGRGLQLLFYSVGIGQISSEVPQNLSASRPQDRQFILSSKKLLLSDSGFYLCAWASTGLGYTFGSGTRLTVV.

The chain recombines TRBV15 with TRBJ2-2, with 9 nucleotides matching TRBD2. Germline trimming cut 7 bases from V and 5 bases from J; bases unmatched to any gene: 5. The CDR3 spans 14 residues. Looked up from germline, CDR1 is LNHNV and CDR2 is YYDKDF (reference sequence). CDR3 DNA: TGTGCCACCACGGCGGGAGGGGGAACCGGGGAGCTGTTTTTT. Translation gives CATTAGGGTGELFF. Together with reference TRBV15 and TRBJ2-2, the CDR3 gives the full variable domain: DAMVIQNPRYQVTQFGKPVTLSCSQTLNHNVMYWYQQKSSQAPKLLFHYYDKDFNNEADTPDNFQSRRPNTSFCFLDIRSPGLGDTAMYLCATTAGGGTGELFFGEGSRLTVL.

In its sample, this clone was seen once. V usage is TRBV5-1 and J usage is TRBJ2-6; D is perhaps TRBD1 (6 bases). Germline lookup yields CDR1 SGHRS and CDR2 YFSETQ. The CDR3 totals 20 residues. Between the trimmed V and J ends, which lost 0 bases and 1 base, there was a span of 20 bases. The CDR3 here is CASSLVAGEGVGSGANVLTF. CDR3 coding DNA: TGCGCCAGCAGCTTGGTAGCCGGAGAGGGGGTCGGGTCTGGGGCCAACGTCCTGACTTTC.

The chain employs TRBV11-2 and TRBJ2-3; maybe TRBD1 (6 bases). With 4 bases removed from V and 1 base from J, the gap between germline ends came to 12 bases. CDR1 and CDR2 from the germline V gene are SGHAT and FQNNGV. The CDR3 length is 15 residues. The CDR3 is CASSSRDTRTDTQYF. The CDR3 coding sequence is TGTGCCAGCAGCTCACGGGACACCCGCACAGATACGCAGTATTTT.